This TCR beta chain was found in a study of shared clonotypes between healthy human individuals. This clone was detected a few times. CDR1 is SGHNT and CDR2 is YYREEE in the germline V gene (reference sequence). V lost 4 bases, J lost 1 base, and 16 bases lay in between. CDR3 length: 16 amino acids. Measured with immunoSEQ multiplex PCR; TCRdb has only the in-frame clones, and not every one. There are about a million clones in the sample; 76% occur only once, and approximately 1.5% lies in the top ten. The sample was memory CD4+ T cells sorted from blood. Noted subset: CD45RA-negative fraction. The rearrangement links TRBV5-4 to TRBJ2-3; the D gene is possibly TRBD2 (5 bases). The origin of this receptor is a young man in good health. CDR3 protein: CASSGAVTTRTDTQYF. In nucleotides, the CDR3 is TGTGCCAGCAGCGGAGCGGTGACGACCCGCACAGATACGCAGTATTTT.